A single sample is the source of the 21 T cell receptor beta chains below, sequenced in a study of graft-versus-host responses after intestinal transplantation. Profiled with immunoSEQ multiplex PCR; TCRdb holds only in-frame clones, not every one. Here the sample spans about 120,000 clones, approximately 96% being singletons. For these receptors, no antigen is known. Sample: unstimulated CD8+ T cells sorted from spleen or lymph node cells, taken before intestinal transplant. Source of these receptors: a human donor who received an intestinal transplant.

V is TRBV9 and J is TRBJ2-2; no clear D. The V gene's germline CDR1 is SGDLS and CDR2 YYNGEE. V was cut by 0 bases and J by 1 base, with 4 bases left in between. The CDR3 runs 14 residues. CDR3 DNA sequence: TGTGCCAGCAGCGTAGCAGGGAACACCGGGGAGCTGTTTTTT. Its protein product is CASSVAGNTGELFF.

The V and J genes are TRBV7-8 and TRBJ2-1; perhaps TRBD2 as D (6 bases). The length of the CDR3 is 15 residues. Germline V lookup: CDR1 SGHVS, CDR2 FQNEAQ. V dropped 5 bases and J dropped 0 bases, with 11 bases sitting between them. In nucleotides, the CDR3 is TGTGCCAGCAGCACGGGGGTTAGCTCCTACAATGAGCAGTTCTTC. Its translation is CASSTGVSSYNEQFF.

The rearrangement joins TRBV27 to TRBJ2-3; D gene unclear. Trimming left V 2 bases short and J 2 bases short, with 5 bases between. The CDR3 runs to 13 residues. Germline values: CDR1 MNHEY, CDR2 SMNVEV (reference sequence). Here the CDR3 DNA reads TGTGCCAGCAGTTTAACCCACACAGATACGCAGTATTTT. Its translation: CASSLTHTDTQYF.

The V call is TRBV27, the J call TRBJ2-7; 9 bases map to TRBD1. J gave up 5 bases and V 8 bases, and 16 bases lay outside the gene matches. The CDR3 is made up of 16 amino acids. Germline CDR1 MNHEY, CDR2 SMNVEV (reference sequence). The DNA of the CDR3 is TGTGCCAGCGGGTCCTTGAACAGGGGGCCGAGGGACGAGCAGTACTTC. This encodes CASGSLNRGPRDEQYF.

The chain joins TRBV4-1 to TRBJ2-1; 8 bases are a match to TRBD1. Germline V gives CDR1 MGHRA, CDR2 YSYEKL. V lost 3 bases and J lost 2; bases outside the gene matches: 6. There are 16 residues in the CDR3. The CDR3 loop is CASSQEDRETYNEQFF. The CDR3 DNA reads as TGCGCCAGCAGCCAGGAGGACAGGGAAACCTACAATGAGCAGTTCTTC.

This chain links TRBV7-3 with TRBJ1-1, with TRBD1 matching 11 bases. The trim removed 1 base at V and 4 bases at J, leaving 8 bases unmatched. Germline V CDR1 and CDR2: SGHTA, FQGTGA. The CDR3 runs 17 residues. The CDR3 coding sequence is TGTGCCAGCAGCTTAATGAGGACAGGGGGCCGTGGCACTGAAGCTTTCTTT. Residues: CASSLMRTGGRGTEAFF.

CDR3 sequence: CAWSVILWGGELFF. The CDR3 DNA is TGTGCCTGGAGTGTAATCCTTTGGGGCGGGGAGCTGTTTTTT. The V call is TRBV30, the J call TRBJ2-2, with D uncertain. The length of the CDR3 is 14 residues. CDR1 and CDR2 (germline): GTSNPN, SVGIG (reference sequence). The ends were cut back, 0 bases at V and 7 bases at J, with 12 bases in the middle. Drawing the rest from reference TRBV30 and TRBJ2-2, the complete variable domain is SQTIHQWPATLVQPVGSPLSLECTVEGTSNPNLYWYRQAAGRGLQLLFYSVGIGQISSEVPQNLSASRPQDRQFILSSKKLLLSDSGFYLCAWSVILWGGELFFGEGSRLTVL.

V and J are TRBV4-3 and TRBJ2-1; no definite D call. Germline lookup yields CDR1 LGHNA and CDR2 YSLEER. The CDR3 spans 16 residues. Trimming stripped 0 bases from V and 2 bases from J, with 11 bases between. Here the CDR3 DNA reads TGCGCCAGCAGCCAAGAACCGGAGCGCCCCTACAATGAGCAGTTCTTC. It specifies CASSQEPERPYNEQFF.

The chain recombines TRBV19 with TRBJ1-2, with a tentative D call TRBD1 (5 bases). Germline lookup yields CDR1 LNHDA and CDR2 SQIVND (reference sequence). The CDR3 totals 16 residues. Trimming took off 9 bases at V and 4 bases at J, with 24 bases between the two ends. This chain's CDR3 is CASSRALGGTPYGYTF. The CDR3 coding sequence is TGTGCCAGCTCAAGGGCCCTCGGGGGAACCCCCTATGGCTACACCTTC.

J is TRBJ2-1 and V is TRBV5-4; D is unclear. This CDR3 is 17 amino acids long. Deletions cut 0 bases from V and 0 bases from J, with 13 bases between. Germline CDR1 and CDR2: SGHNT and YYREEE (reference sequence). The chain's CDR3 is CASSLAVRLSSYNEQFF. CDR3 nucleotide sequence: TGTGCCAGCAGCTTGGCCGTTAGGTTGAGCTCCTACAATGAGCAGTTCTTC.

V usage is TRBV19 and J usage is TRBJ2-5; 10 bases are shared with TRBD1. The DNA end favors TRBJ2-7, so the J call may be wrong. This CDR3 has 15 residues. From germline, CDR1 is LNHDA and CDR2 SQIVND (reference sequence). The CDR3 is CASRAGQGRSYEQYF. The CDR3 DNA is TGTGCCAGTAGGGCGGGACAGGGGAGGTCCTACGAGCAGTACTTC.

This clone appeared a single time. J is TRBJ2-2 and V is TRBV28, with D tentatively TRBD1 or TRBD2 (6 bases each). The ends were cut back, 7 bases at V and 5 bases at J, with 14 bases in the middle. CDR3 length: 14 residues. Germline V CDR1 and CDR2: MDHEN, SYDVKM. CDR3 in DNA: TGTGCCAGCAAAAGACAGGCGGGAACCGGGGAGCTGTTTTTT. Its translation: CASKRQAGTGELFF.

The chain is built from TRBV7-9 and TRBJ2-7, with a tentative D call TRBD1 (5 bases). V lost 5 bases and J 3 bases, leaving 11 bases between the germline ends. The CDR3 has 13 amino acids. CDR1 and CDR2 from the germline V gene are SEHNR and FQNEAQ (reference sequence). The CDR3 sequence is CASSPRTSYEQYF. The CDR3 DNA reads as TGTGCCAGCAGCCCTCGGACAAGCTACGAGCAGTACTTC.

This rearrangement joins TRBV7-9 to TRBJ1-3; D is undetermined. The germline V gene has CDR1 SEHNR and CDR2 FQNEAQ (reference sequence). V was shortened by 5 bases and J by 2 bases, with 13 bases between the two germline ends. The length of the CDR3 is 15 residues. The CDR3 loop is CASSQLTSAGNTIYF. The CDR3 nucleotides read TGTGCCAGCAGCCAATTAACGTCGGCTGGAAACACCATATATTTT.

The chain uses TRBV27 and TRBJ2-7; 10 bases line up with TRBD2. The CDR3 spans 15 residues. Germline trimming cut 5 bases from V and 6 bases from J; bases unmatched to any gene: 10. The germline V gene has CDR1 MNHEY and CDR2 SMNVEV (reference sequence). The CDR3 DNA sequence: TGTGCCAGCAGTCCCCCGGCTAGCGGGAGCTCCGAGCAGTACTTC. It specifies CASSPPASGSSEQYF.

The chain joins TRBV28 to TRBJ1-1; D is unclear. CDR3 size: 13 residues. CDR1 is MDHEN and CDR2 is SYDVKM in the germline V gene. Trimming left V 6 bases short and J 10 bases short, with 18 bases between. The CDR3 nucleotides are TGTGCCAGCAGACCTACCACAGTAACTCCAGCTTTCTTT. Amino acids: CASRPTTVTPAFF.

The chain has TRBV11-2 and TRBJ1-1; the D gene is possibly TRBD1 (6 bases). CDR1 SGHAT and CDR2 FQNNGV come from the germline V gene. The CDR3 runs 16 residues. V was shortened by 3 bases and J by 5 bases, with 19 bases between the two germline ends. CDR3 coding DNA: TGTGCCAGCAGCTTCGCCCTCGACAGGAGAGGAACTGAAGCTTTCTTT. This encodes CASSFALDRRGTEAFF.

V is TRBV27 and J is TRBJ2-5; 12 nucleotides agree with TRBD2. Germline V gene lookup returns CDR1 MNHEY and CDR2 SMNVEV (reference sequence). This CDR3 spans 14 amino acids. V lost 6 bases and J lost 6; bases outside the gene matches: 5. The DNA for the CDR3 is TGTGCCAGCAGCCGACTAGCGGGAGTGCAGACCCAGTACTTC. It translates to CASSRLAGVQTQYF.

This clone was detected once. The chain links TRBV11-2 to TRBJ2-3; 9 bases are shared with TRBD1. There are 17 residues in the CDR3. Trimming cost V 1 base and J 3 bases; bases outside gene matches: 8. CDR1 is SGHAT and CDR2 is FQNNGV in the germline V gene. The CDR3 here is CASSLVGTGGETDTQYF. CDR3 coding DNA: TGTGCCAGCAGCTTAGTCGGTACAGGGGGCGAAACAGATACGCAGTATTTT.

The chain employs TRBV25-1 and TRBJ2-5; TRBD2 is a possible D gene (5 bases). This CDR3 region has 12 residues. The V end was cut by 2 bases, the J end by 5 bases, with 6 bases between. The V gene's germline CDR1 is MGHDK and CDR2 SYGVNS. This CDR3 is CASSEGGETQYF. The CDR3 nucleotides read TGTGCCAGCAGTGAAGGCGGGGAGACCCAGTACTTC.

The CDR3 DNA follows: TGTGCCAGCGTAAGTGAGTCAGAGACCCAGTACTTC. This sequence encodes CASVSESETQYF. The chain carries TRBV2 and TRBJ2-5, with D unclear. The germline V gene encodes CDR1 SNHLY and CDR2 FYNNEI. The CDR3 loop spans 12 amino acids. V shed 8 bases and J shed 4 bases, with 11 bases lying between them. Filled out from reference TRBV2 and TRBJ2-5, the complete variable domain reads EPEVTQTPSHQVTQMGQEVILRCVPISNHLYFYWYRQILGQKVEFLVSFYNNEISEKSEIFDDQFSVERPDGSNFTLKIRSTKLEDSAMYFCASVSESETQYFGPGTRLLVL.